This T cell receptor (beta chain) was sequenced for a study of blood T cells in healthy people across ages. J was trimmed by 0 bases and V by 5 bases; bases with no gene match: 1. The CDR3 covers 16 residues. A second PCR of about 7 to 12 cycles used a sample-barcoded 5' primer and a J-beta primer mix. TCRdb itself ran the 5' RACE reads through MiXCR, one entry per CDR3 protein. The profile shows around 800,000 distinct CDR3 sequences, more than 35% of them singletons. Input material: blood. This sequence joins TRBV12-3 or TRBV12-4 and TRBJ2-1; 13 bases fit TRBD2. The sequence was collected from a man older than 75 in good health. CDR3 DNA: TGTGCCAGCAGTGGGACTAGCGGGGACTCCTACAATGAGCAGTTCTTC. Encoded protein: CASSGTSGDSYNEQFF.